The 25 T cell receptor beta chains below were found in one sample sequenced in a study of graft-versus-host responses after intestinal transplantation. TCRdb's table, derived via immunoSEQ multiplex PCR, lists solely in-frame clones and lacks some. The sample gives over 40,000 clones, 85% to 95% of which show up once; about 5.9% is in the top ten. Sequencing was performed on PBMCs, taken roughly 860 days after a first intestinal transplant, on the day of a second. All receptors come from a human patient who received an intestinal transplant, so some T cells may come from the graft donor.

The V gene is TRBV5-4, the J gene TRBJ1-2, with a weak D call TRBD1 (5 bases). The CDR3 contains 14 residues. Germline V gene lookup returns CDR1 SGHNT and CDR2 YYREEE (reference sequence). The V and J ends lost 0 bases and 6 bases respectively, with 12 bases between them. The CDR3 loop is CASSLEDSRNGYTF. The DNA for the CDR3 is TGTGCCAGCAGCTTGGAAGACAGTCGGAATGGCTACACCTTC. The full variable domain, rest sourced from reference TRBV5-4 and TRBJ1-2, is ETGVTQSPTHLIKTRGQQVTLRCSSQSGHNTVSWYQQALGQGPQFIFQYYREEENGRGNFPPRFSGLQFPNYSSELNVNALELDDSALYLCASSLEDSRNGYTFGSGTRLTVV.

The rearrangement uses TRBV30 and TRBJ1-5, with TRBD1 as a possible D gene (6 bases). This CDR3 spans 13 amino acids. V lost 1 base, J lost 7 bases, and 11 bases lay in between. In germline, CDR1 is GTSNPN, CDR2 SVGIG (reference sequence). The CDR3 DNA is TGTGCCTGGAGTGCCAGGGGCGGCCAGCCCCAGCATTTT. This encodes CAWSARGGQPQHF.

This clone was detected a few times. The CDR3 coding sequence is TGTGCCAGCAGCTTAGCTGATGCAGGGGGCAGGACCTACGAGCAGTACTTC. It specifies CASSLADAGGRTYEQYF. The rearrangement joins TRBV7-9 to TRBJ2-7, with 8 bases lining up with TRBD1. The CDR3 has 17 amino acids. Germline trimming cut 0 bases from V and 2 bases from J; bases unmatched to any gene: 9. Germline values: CDR1 SEHNR, CDR2 FQNEAQ (reference sequence).

As to this clone: One end of the junction fails to match germline, which may point to a read error. The chain recombines TRBV7-4 with TRBJ1-4, with D hard to call. Looked up from germline, CDR1 is SGHVT and CDR2 is SQSDAQ. The CDR3 spans 15 residues. The CDR3 DNA reads TGTGCCAGCAGCCTACCTGATGTTACTAAGGAAAAACTGTTTTTT. It yields the protein CASSLPDVTKEKLFF.

The chain combines TRBV6-6 with TRBJ2-1, with TRBD2 matching over 10 bases. Germline V gene data show CDR1 as MNHNY and CDR2 as SVGAGI (reference sequence). The trim removed 8 bases at V and 6 bases at J, leaving 4 bases unmatched. This CDR3 has 13 amino acids. As DNA, the CDR3 is TGTGCCAGCCTAGCGGGAGTGACCAATGAGCAGTTCTTC. Amino acids: CASLAGVTNEQFF.

The chain has TRBV19 and TRBJ2-3; 11 bases agree with TRBD2. Trimming at V came to 3 bases and at J to 0 bases, leaving 11 bases not matched to a gene. The CDR3 totals 19 residues. Germline loops: CDR1 LNHDA, CDR2 SQIVND (reference sequence). The CDR3 is CASSIGSGRASRSTDTQYF. DNA of the CDR3: TGTGCCAGTAGTATTGGTAGCGGGAGGGCATCCCGTAGCACAGATACGCAGTATTTT.

V gene TRBV25-1 combines with J gene TRBJ1-1, with a possible D match to TRBD1 (5 bases). The CDR3 has 13 residues. V was trimmed by 4 bases and J by 5 bases, leaving 11 bases between them. Per germline, CDR1 MGHDK and CDR2 SYGVNS. For the CDR3, the DNA is TGTGCCAGCAGTGCGGGACGATGGACTGAAGCTTTCTTT. It codes for CASSAGRWTEAFF.

The chain uses TRBV9 and TRBJ2-4; D possibly corresponds to TRBD1 (5 bases). The CDR3 runs to 17 residues. V shed 3 bases and J shed 6 bases, with 22 bases lying between them. The germline V gene has CDR1 SGDLS and CDR2 YYNGEE. The DNA of the CDR3 is TGTGCCAGCAGCGAAAGGGGTGTGGACACCGAGCGAAACATTCAGTACTTC. It translates to CASSERGVDTERNIQYF.

The CDR3 DNA reads TGTGCCAGCAGCTTAGGACCCTTTGACAGGACGTCATTCAATCAGCCCCAGCATTTT. Translated, it gives CASSLGPFDRTSFNQPQHF. The gene calls are TRBV7-8 and TRBJ1-5, with TRBD1 as a possible D gene (6 bases). V gave up 1 base and J gave up 3 bases, with 22 bases separating them. Per germline, CDR1 SGHVS and CDR2 FQNEAQ. This CDR3 region has 19 residues.

This clone was picked up one time. The CDR3 spells CASSVYETQYF. The CDR3 DNA follows: TGTGCCAGCAGTGTTTATGAGACCCAGTACTTC. The V call is TRBV6-1, the J call TRBJ2-5; D gene unclear. The CDR3 loop spans 11 amino acids. Deletions cut 4 bases from V and 5 bases from J, with 5 bases between. The germline V gene has CDR1 MNHNS and CDR2 SASEGT.

The V and J genes are TRBV27 and TRBJ1-6; D is ambiguous. Germline CDR1 is MNHEY and CDR2 is SMNVEV (reference sequence). This CDR3 spans 15 amino acids. The V end was cut by 6 bases, the J end by 0 bases, with 9 bases between. CDR3 sequence: CASRTSSSYNSPLHF. In nucleotides, the CDR3 is TGTGCCAGCAGAACGTCGAGCTCCTATAATTCACCCCTCCACTTT.

The V call is TRBV9, the J call TRBJ2-7; D remains unclear. The germline V gene has CDR1 SGDLS and CDR2 YYNGEE. Trimming cost V 0 bases and J 1 base, with 8 bases left between them. The CDR3 has 14 amino acids. The DNA of the CDR3 is TGTGCCAGCAGCGTAGTTGGTACGTCCTACGAGCAGTACTTC. Its protein is CASSVVGTSYEQYF.

This clone appeared once. The CDR3 nucleotides are TGTGCCTGGAGTTGGGGCGGTTTATACCGGTATTTT. This codes for CAWSWGGLYRYF. This chain uses TRBV30 with TRBJ2-3; tentatively, D is TRBD1 (5 bases). Germline V gives CDR1 GTSNPN, CDR2 SVGIG (reference sequence). The CDR3 is 12 amino acids. The V gene lost 2 bases and the J gene lost 14 bases, with 17 bases spanning the gap.

The chain is built from TRBV19 and TRBJ2-7; D might be TRBD1 (5 bases). V lost 5 bases, J lost 2 bases, and 10 bases lay in between. The CDR3 has 13 amino acids. Germline CDR1 is LNHDA and CDR2 is SQIVND (reference sequence). CDR3 amino acids: CASSDQGPYEQYF. The CDR3 bases are TGTGCCAGTAGTGACCAGGGCCCCTACGAGCAGTACTTC.

The rearrangement links TRBV5-4 to TRBJ2-5; D unclear. Germline values: CDR1 SGHNT, CDR2 YYREEE (reference sequence). The CDR3 extends over 15 amino acids. V was trimmed by 0 bases and J by 4 bases, leaving 13 bases between them. CDR3 protein: CASSLALGSGETQYF. CDR3 nucleotides: TGTGCCAGCAGCTTGGCCTTAGGTTCTGGAGAGACCCAGTACTTC.

The chain joins TRBV18 to TRBJ2-3; 7 bases are shared with TRBD2. The junction had 19 bases not matched to a gene; V was cut back by 6 bases and J by 4 bases. The CDR3 is made up of 18 amino acids. In germline, CDR1 is KGHSH, CDR2 LQKENI. CDR3 DNA sequence: TGTGCCAGCTCCTCTACGGCAGCGGGACCGGATGGGGCAGATACGCAGTATTTT. This encodes CASSSTAAGPDGADTQYF.

Worth noting for this clone: The germline gene is not matched at one end of the junction; a read error may be the cause. The gene calls are TRBV7-7 and TRBJ2-1; no definite D call. Germline-derived CDR1 and CDR2 are SSHAT and FNYEAQ (reference sequence). The CDR3 contains 13 residues. CDR3 sequence (DNA): TGTGCTAGCAGCTCTACCCCGGCCCTAGAGCAGTTCTTC. This gives the protein CASSSTPALEQFF.

V gene TRBV30 combines with J gene TRBJ1-2, with 9 bases identical to TRBD1. The CDR3 is 13 residues long. Germline CDR1 GTSNPN, CDR2 SVGIG (reference sequence). Unmatched junction bases numbered 9, after V lost 5 bases and J lost 8 bases. CDR3 DNA sequence: TGTGCCTGGGATCGGAACAGGGGGCAAGGCTACACCTTC. Residues: CAWDRNRGQGYTF.

The V and J genes are TRBV30 and TRBJ2-7, with 9 bases aligning to TRBD1. V shed 1 base, J shed 4 bases, and the junction held 5 bases outside the gene matches. The germline V gene has CDR1 GTSNPN and CDR2 SVGIG (reference sequence). The length of the CDR3 is 14 residues. The CDR3 nucleotides are TGTGCCTGGAGTGCAGGGACAGGGCCATACGAGCAGTACTTC. Translated, it gives CAWSAGTGPYEQYF.

This sequence joins TRBV2 and TRBJ1-2; 7 bases are shared with TRBD1. J lost 4 bases, V lost 8 bases, and 7 bases had no gene match. Germline V gives CDR1 SNHLY, CDR2 FYNNEI. This CDR3 region has 13 residues. The CDR3 coding sequence is TGTGCCAGCGGGGGGGACAGTTCCTATGGCTACACCTTC. This translates into CASGGDSSYGYTF.

The chain employs TRBV4-1 and TRBJ1-2; 7 positions match TRBD1. This CDR3 region has 14 residues. With 3 bases clipped from V and 5 bases from J, the junction kept 6 bases outside the gene matches. CDR1 is MGHRA and CDR2 is YSYEKL in the germline V gene. For the CDR3, the DNA is TGCGCCAGCAGCCATACAGGGGATAGGTATGGCTACACCTTC. It codes for CASSHTGDRYGYTF.

This clone occurred once. The chain recombines TRBV10-2 with TRBJ1-1; tentatively, D is TRBD1 (5 bases). Germline V gene lookup returns CDR1 WSHSY and CDR2 SAAADI. The CDR3 spans 14 residues. With 2 bases removed from V and 3 bases from J, the gap between germline ends came to 10 bases. For the CDR3, the DNA is TGCGCCAGCAGTGAGCAGGGTGGGTACACTGAAGCTTTCTTT. This sequence encodes CASSEQGGYTEAFF.

The rearrangement uses TRBV6-6 and TRBJ1-2, with D unclear. CDR3 length: 13 amino acids. Trimming stripped 7 bases from V and 0 bases from J, with 9 bases between. Germline-derived CDR1 and CDR2 are MNHNY and SVGAGI (reference sequence). The CDR3 sequence: CASTLQTNYGYTF. The CDR3 DNA is TGTGCCAGCACCTTACAGACTAACTATGGCTACACCTTC.

CDR3: CASSASGGLGVGEAFF. CDR3 bases: TGTGCCAGCAGTGCCTCGGGGGGGCTTGGGGTTGGTGAAGCTTTCTTT. The chain links TRBV27 to TRBJ1-1, with a weak D call TRBD1 (6 bases). Trimming removed 5 bases at V and 7 bases at J, with 23 bases between. Per germline, CDR1 MNHEY and CDR2 SMNVEV (reference sequence). The CDR3 has 16 amino acids.

The V call is TRBV5-1, the J call TRBJ1-1; TRBD1 matches 7 bases. V shed 4 bases and J 1 base; nucleotides not matched to a gene: 1. Germline values: CDR1 SGHRS, CDR2 YFSETQ. CDR3 length equals 13 residues. CDR3 sequence: CASSRTGNTEAFF. The CDR3 coding sequence is TGCGCCAGCAGCCGGACAGGGAACACTGAAGCTTTCTTT.